Sequencing of this T cell receptor beta chain was carried out in a study of long-term antiretroviral therapy in people with HIV. Overall study findings and caveats: In samples taken after ART, diversity increased but remained below transplant donor control levels.

Turning to this clone: The antigen remains undetermined.

Looked up from germline, CDR1 is SGHAT and CDR2 is FQNNGV. V gave up 5 bases and J gave up 5 bases; unmatched junction bases: 15. CDR3 length: 17 residues. One or more pre-ART and two or more post-ART PBMC samples were available from each donor. An immunoSEQ assay, version v3.0, was performed at survey level. Repertoires were generated with immunoSEQ multiplex PCR, while TCRdb's copy carries only in-frame clones and drops some. The table lists 24,000 or so clones, approximately 79% of them singletons. Sequencing used unsorted PBMCs, obtained 1.2 years after starting antiretroviral therapy. This chain joins TRBV11-2 and TRBJ2-5; 9 positions match TRBD1. This TCR derives from a woman in her forties with HIV. In DNA, the CDR3 is TGTGCCAGCAGCCCGTACTACTTTGGACAGGGGACGGAGACCCAGTACTTC. Its protein product is CASSPYYFGQGTETQYF.